The present T cell receptor beta chain was sequenced within a study of neurological immune-mediated disorders. The CDR3 is made up of 15 amino acids. Germline loops: CDR1 MDHEN, CDR2 SYDVKM. V was pared by 10 bases and J by 4 bases, with 19 bases between. With 10-nucleotide random UMIs, 5'RACE was used to make the cDNA. TCRdb re-derived calls from the 5' RACE reads in MiXCR, one entry per CDR3 protein. The sample records more than 15,000 distinct CDR3 sequences, 3.5% being singletons. This clonotype was counted ten times or more. The receptor comes from a woman between 40 and 55 years old in good health. The sequenced sample was CD8+ T cells from blood. The chain has TRBV28 and TRBJ2-2; a possible D gene is TRBD1 (6 bases). CDR3 DNA sequence: TGTGCCACACAAACGGGGCAGGGGTTCACCGGGGAGCTGTTTTTT. This encodes CATQTGQGFTGELFF.